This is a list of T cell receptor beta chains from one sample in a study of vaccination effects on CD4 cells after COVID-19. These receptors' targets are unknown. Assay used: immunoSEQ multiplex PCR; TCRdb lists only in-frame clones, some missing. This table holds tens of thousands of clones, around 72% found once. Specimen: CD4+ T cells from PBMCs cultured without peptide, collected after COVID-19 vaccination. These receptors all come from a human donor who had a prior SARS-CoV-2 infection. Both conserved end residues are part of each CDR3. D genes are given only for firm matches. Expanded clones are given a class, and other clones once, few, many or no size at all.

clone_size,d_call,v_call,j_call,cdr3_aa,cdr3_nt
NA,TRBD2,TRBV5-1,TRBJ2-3,CASSLGGTRGTDTQYF,TGCGCCAGCAGCTTGGGCGGGACTAGAGGCACAGATACGCAGTATTTT
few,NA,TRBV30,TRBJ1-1,CAWSTVYTEAFF,TGTGCCTGGTCGACAGTTTACACTGAAGCTTTCTTT
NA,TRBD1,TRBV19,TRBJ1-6,CASSPHRGRNSPLHF,TGTGCCAGTAGCCCCCACAGGGGACGAAATTCACCCCTCCACTTT
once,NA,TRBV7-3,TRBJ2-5,CASSPSGETQYF,TGTGCCAGCAGCCCGTCTGGGGAGACCCAGTACTTC
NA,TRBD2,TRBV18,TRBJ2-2,CASSPRSVAITGLAISGELFF,TGTGCCAGCTCACCACGATCAGTTGCGATTACGGGACTAGCAATCTCCGGGGAGCTGTTTTTT
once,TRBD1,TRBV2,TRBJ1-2,CASSERSGTAVYGYTF,TGTGCCAGCAGTGAACGTTCGGGGACAGCCGTTTATGGCTACACCTTC
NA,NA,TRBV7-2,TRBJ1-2,CASSLGPRGANYGYTF,TGTGCCAGCAGCTTAGGCCCCCGGGGGGCGAACTATGGCTACACCTTC
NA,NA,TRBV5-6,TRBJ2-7,CASSTGEDDWGYYEQYF,TGTGCCAGCAGCACCGGAGAGGATGATTGGGGCTACTACGAGCAGTACTTC
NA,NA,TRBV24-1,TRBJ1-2,CATSEYLAPFRNYGYTF,TGTGCCACCAGTGAGTACCTCGCCCCGTTCCGTAACTATGGCTACACCTTC
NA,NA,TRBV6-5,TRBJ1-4,CASRTPGIEKLFF,TGTGCCAGCAGAACCCCCGGTATAGAAAAACTGTTTTTT
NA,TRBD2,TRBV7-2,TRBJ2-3,CASSPGGGWIAQYF,TGTGCCAGCAGCCCCGGGGGGGGTTGGATCGCGCAGTATTTT
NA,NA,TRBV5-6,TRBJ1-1,CASSGTRTWGEAFF,TGTGCCAGCAGCGGTACCCGGACCTGGGGTGAAGCTTTCTTT
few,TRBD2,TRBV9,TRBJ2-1,CASSVSSGSLNYNEQFF,TGTGCCAGCAGCGTATCTAGCGGGAGTCTTAACTACAATGAGCAGTTCTTC
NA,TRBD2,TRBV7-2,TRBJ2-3,CASSPWTSGSSTDTQYF,TGTGCCAGCAGCCCGTGGACTAGCGGGAGTAGCACAGATACGCAGTATTTT
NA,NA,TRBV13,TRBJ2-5,CASSLVALTGTQYF,TGTGCCAGCAGCTTAGTGGCCCTGACAGGGACCCAGTACTTC
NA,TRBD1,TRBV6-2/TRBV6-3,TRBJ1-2,CASSSSGGLGYTF,TGTGCCAGCAGTTCATCAGGGGGCTTGGGCTACACCTTC
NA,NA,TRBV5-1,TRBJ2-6,CASRYRVLDSSGANVLTF,TGCGCCAGCAGATACAGGGTATTGGACAGCTCTGGGGCCAACGTCCTGACTTTC
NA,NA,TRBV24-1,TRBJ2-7,CATSEPDKAEQYF,TGTGCCACCAGTGAACCGGACAAGGCGGAGCAGTACTTC
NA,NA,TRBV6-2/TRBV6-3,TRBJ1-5,CASSFRRVGGQISNQPQHF,TGTGCCAGCAGTTTTCGCCGCGTGGGGGGGCAGATTAGCAATCAGCCCCAGCATTTT
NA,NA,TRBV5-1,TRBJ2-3,CASSLLPSDTQYF,TGCGCCAGCAGCTTGCTCCCGTCAGATACGCAGTATTTT
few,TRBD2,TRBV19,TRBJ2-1,CASSIVLAGNHEQFF,TGTGCCAGTAGTATCGTGCTAGCGGGAAACCATGAGCAGTTCTTC
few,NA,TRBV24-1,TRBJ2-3,CATSDVTATDTQYF,TGTGCCACCAGTGATGTGACAGCGACAGATACGCAGTATTTT
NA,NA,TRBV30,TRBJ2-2,CAWSRFQPSQMPGELFF,TGTGCCTGGAGTCGATTTCAGCCAAGCCAAATGCCAGGGGAGCTGTTTTTT
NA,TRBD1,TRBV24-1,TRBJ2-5,CAIGRDSFFGETQYF,TGTGCCATCGGACGGGACAGTTTCTTTGGAGAGACCCAGTACTTC
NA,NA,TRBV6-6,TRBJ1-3,CASSYGQADSGNTIYF,TGTGCCAGCAGTTACGGGCAGGCCGACTCTGGAAACACCATATATTTT
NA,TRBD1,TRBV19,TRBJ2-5,CASSRLGQGGQETQYF,TGTGCCAGTAGTAGATTGGGACAGGGTGGCCAAGAGACCCAGTACTTC
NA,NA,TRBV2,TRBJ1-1,CASSWAEKGVFEAFF,TGTGCCAGCAGCTGGGCCGAGAAGGGAGTGTTTGAAGCTTTCTTT
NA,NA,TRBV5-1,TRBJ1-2,CASSLRQAPGYGYTF,TGCGCCAGCAGCTTGAGGCAGGCCCCGGGCTATGGCTACACCTTC
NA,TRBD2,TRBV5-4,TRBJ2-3,CASSLGGRAPDTQYF,TGTGCCAGCAGCTTGGGGGGGAGGGCCCCAGATACGCAGTATTTT
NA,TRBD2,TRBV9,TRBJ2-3,CASSVGRGDPNTDTQYF,TGTGCCAGCAGCGTAGGGCGGGGGGACCCTAACACAGATACGCAGTATTTT
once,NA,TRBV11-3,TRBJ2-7,CASSLGGLFYEQYF,TGTGCCAGCAGCTTAGGAGGACTATTCTACGAGCAGTACTTC
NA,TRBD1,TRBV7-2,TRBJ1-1,CASSPLARGDTEAFF,TGTGCCAGCAGCCCCCTGGCCAGGGGGGACACTGAAGCTTTCTTT
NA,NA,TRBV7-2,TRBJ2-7,CASSPRNYEQYF,TGTGCCAGCAGCCCCCGGAATTACGAGCAGTACTTC
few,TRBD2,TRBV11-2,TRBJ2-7,CASSRLAGAYEQYF,TGTGCCAGCAGCAGACTAGCGGGGGCCTACGAGCAGTACTTC
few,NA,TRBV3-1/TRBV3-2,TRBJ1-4,CASSPRDTNEKLFF,TGTGCCAGCAGCCCCAGGGATACCAATGAAAAACTGTTTTTT
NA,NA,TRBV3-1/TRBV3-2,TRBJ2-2,CASTPDLGDTSTGELFF,TGTGCCAGCACCCCAGACCTCGGAGACACCAGCACCGGGGAGCTGTTTTTT
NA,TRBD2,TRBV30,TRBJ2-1,CAWEAGSYNEQFF,TGTGCCTGGGAAGCGGGATCCTACAATGAGCAGTTCTTC
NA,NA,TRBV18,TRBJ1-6,CASSHAGWVYNSPLHF,TGTGCCAGCTCACACGCCGGTTGGGTCTATAATTCACCCCTCCACTTT
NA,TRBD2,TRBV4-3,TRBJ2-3,CASSQATSGRAGPDTQYF,TGCGCCAGCAGCCAAGCGACTAGCGGGAGGGCCGGTCCAGATACGCAGTATTTT
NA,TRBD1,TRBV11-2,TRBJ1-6,CASSREGTGNSPLHF,TGTGCCAGCAGCCGGGAGGGGACAGGAAATTCACCCCTCCACTTT
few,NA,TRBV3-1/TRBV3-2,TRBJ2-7,CASSQDNGGQYF,TGTGCCAGCAGCCAAGATAACGGGGGGCAGTACTTC
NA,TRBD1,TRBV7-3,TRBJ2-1,CASSSGTETNEQFF,TGTGCCAGCAGCTCCGGGACAGAAACTAATGAGCAGTTCTTC
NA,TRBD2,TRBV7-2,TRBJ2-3,CASSPLLARDTQYF,TGTGCCAGCAGCCCACTACTAGCGAGAGATACGCAGTATTTT
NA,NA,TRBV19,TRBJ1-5,CASSYNRDQPQHF,TGTGCCAGTAGTTACAACAGGGATCAGCCCCAGCATTTT
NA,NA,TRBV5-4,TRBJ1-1,CASSLVRQENTEAFF,TGTGCCAGCAGCTTGGTTCGTCAGGAGAACACTGAAGCTTTCTTT
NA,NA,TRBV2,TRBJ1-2,CASSLIGTGNYGYTF,TGTGCCAGCAGTCTTATAGGAACAGGAAACTATGGCTACACCTTC
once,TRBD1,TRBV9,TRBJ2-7,CASSVLGTGGDEQYF,TGTGCCAGCAGCGTATTAGGGACAGGGGGCGACGAGCAGTACTTC
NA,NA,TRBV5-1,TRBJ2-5,CASSFRAVQETQYF,TGCGCCAGCAGCTTTAGGGCAGTCCAAGAGACCCAGTACTTC
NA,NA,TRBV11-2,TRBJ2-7,CASSLTYWGYEQYF,TGTGCCAGCAGCTTAACCTACTGGGGGTACGAGCAGTACTTC
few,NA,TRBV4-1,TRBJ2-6,CASSQAPETGANVLTF,TGCGCCAGCAGCCAAGCTCCGGAAACTGGGGCCAACGTCCTGACTTTC
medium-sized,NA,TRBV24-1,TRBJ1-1,CATSHQANTEAFF,TGTGCCACCTCACATCAGGCGAACACTGAAGCTTTCTTT
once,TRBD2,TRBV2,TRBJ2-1,CASRPGGAGGLRIF,TGTGCCAGCAGACCTGGGGGCGCGGGAGGCTTGAGGATCTTC
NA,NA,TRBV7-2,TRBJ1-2,CASSIDRNNYGYTF,TGTGCCAGCAGTATTGACAGGAATAACTATGGCTACACCTTC